Listed here are 4 T cell receptor beta chains from one sample, sequenced in a study of T cell changes during pregnancy in multiple sclerosis. TCRdb keeps only in-frame clones here, not all; method: immunoSEQ multiplex PCR. Here the sample spans some 110,000 clones, approximately 90% being singletons. Sequences were derived from peripheral blood, sampled in the third trimester of pregnancy. These receptors were taken from a female donor with multiple sclerosis, enrolled in a pregnancy study.

The chain combines TRBV27 with TRBJ1-2, with a tentative D call TRBD1 (5 bases). CDR1 MNHEY and CDR2 SMNVEV come from the germline V gene (reference sequence). This CDR3 is built from 14 residues. V shed 1 base and J shed 4 bases, with 10 bases lying between them. The chain's CDR3 is CASSLLGGSYGYTF. The CDR3 DNA reads TGTGCCAGCAGTTTATTGGGGGGAAGCTATGGCTACACCTTC.

This sequence joins TRBV2 and TRBJ2-7; 9 bases fit TRBD1. Germline-derived CDR1 and CDR2 are SNHLY and FYNNEI. J lost 0 bases, V lost 5 bases, and 5 bases had no gene match. This CDR3 is 15 amino acids long. Here the CDR3 reads CASSHRGRASYEQYF. CDR3 DNA sequence: TGTGCCAGCAGTCACAGGGGGCGGGCCTCCTACGAGCAGTACTTC.

The chain joins TRBV10-3 to TRBJ2-2, with D maybe TRBD2 (5 bases). CDR1 is ENHRY and CDR2 is SYGVKD in the germline V gene. CDR3 size: 16 residues. V shed 6 bases and J shed 4 bases, with 18 bases lying between them. Here the CDR3 reads CAISPSAAGLTGELFF. Here the CDR3 DNA reads TGTGCCATCAGCCCGTCGGCTGCGGGTCTCACCGGGGAGCTGTTTTTT.

The gene calls are TRBV14 and TRBJ2-5; tentatively, D is TRBD2 (5 bases). Trimming removed 6 bases from V and 4 bases from J, with 15 bases in between. This CDR3 spans 14 amino acids. The germline V gene has CDR1 SGHDN and CDR2 FVKESK. CDR3 in DNA: TGTGCCAGCAGTCAGGAGTTGGGGAGAGAGACCCAGTACTTC. Translated, it gives CASSQELGRETQYF.